This TCR beta chain was identified in a study of cytomegalovirus exposure and HLA in healthy donors. This CDR3 is 14 amino acids long. With 6 bases clipped from V and 0 bases from J, the junction kept 3 bases outside the gene matches. Germline V CDR1 and CDR2: SNHLY, FYNNEI. Both 60 Vbeta primers and 13 Jbeta primers went into the PCR. The assay was immunoSEQ multiplex PCR, and TCRdb's table has in-frame clones only and misses some. This sample carries under 110,000 clones, around 83% of them seen once, and the ten largest clones take about 3.9%. The sequenced sample was PBMCs. The TCR comes from a man between 25 and 39 years old in good health and CMV-seronegative. The chain couples TRBV2 to TRBJ1-1, with TRBD1 identical over 8 bases. The CDR3 sequence: CASRNRGLNTEAFF. The CDR3 DNA sequence: TGTGCCAGCAGAAACAGGGGGTTGAACACTGAAGCTTTCTTT.